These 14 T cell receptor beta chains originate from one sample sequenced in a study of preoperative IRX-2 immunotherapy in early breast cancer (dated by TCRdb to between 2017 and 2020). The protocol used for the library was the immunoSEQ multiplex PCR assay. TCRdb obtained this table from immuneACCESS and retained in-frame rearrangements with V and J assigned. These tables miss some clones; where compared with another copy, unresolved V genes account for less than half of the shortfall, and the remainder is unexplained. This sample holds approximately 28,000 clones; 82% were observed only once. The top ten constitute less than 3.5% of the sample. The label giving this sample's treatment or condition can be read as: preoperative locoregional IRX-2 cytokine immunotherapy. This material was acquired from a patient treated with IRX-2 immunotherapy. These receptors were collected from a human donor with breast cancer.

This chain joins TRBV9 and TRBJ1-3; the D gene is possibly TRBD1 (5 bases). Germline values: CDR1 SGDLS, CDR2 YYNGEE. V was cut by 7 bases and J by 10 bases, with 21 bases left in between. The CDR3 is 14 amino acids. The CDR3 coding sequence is TGTGCCAGCGGTCTGGGACGACCTGTTAATACCATATATTTT. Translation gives CASGLGRPVNTIYF.

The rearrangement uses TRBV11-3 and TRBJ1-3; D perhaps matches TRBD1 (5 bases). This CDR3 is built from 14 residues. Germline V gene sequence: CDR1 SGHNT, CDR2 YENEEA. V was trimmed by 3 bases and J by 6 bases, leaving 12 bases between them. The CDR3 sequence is CASSFVGAINTIYF. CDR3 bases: TGTGCCAGCAGCTTTGTAGGGGCGATAAACACCATATATTTT.

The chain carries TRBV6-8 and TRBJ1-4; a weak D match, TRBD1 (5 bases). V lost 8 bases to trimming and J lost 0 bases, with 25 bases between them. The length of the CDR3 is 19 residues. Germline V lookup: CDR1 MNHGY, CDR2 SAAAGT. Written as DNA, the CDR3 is TGTGCCAGCCTCCCTTTCTACATCGGGGGGAGGGCAACTAATGAAAAACTGTTTTTT. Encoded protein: CASLPFYIGGRATNEKLFF.

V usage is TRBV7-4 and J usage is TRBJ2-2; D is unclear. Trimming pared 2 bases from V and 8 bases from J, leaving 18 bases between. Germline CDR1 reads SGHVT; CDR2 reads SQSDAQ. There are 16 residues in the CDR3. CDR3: CASSLSGILTAGELFF. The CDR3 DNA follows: TGTGCCAGCAGCTTATCGGGCATCCTTACCGCTGGGGAGCTGTTTTTT.

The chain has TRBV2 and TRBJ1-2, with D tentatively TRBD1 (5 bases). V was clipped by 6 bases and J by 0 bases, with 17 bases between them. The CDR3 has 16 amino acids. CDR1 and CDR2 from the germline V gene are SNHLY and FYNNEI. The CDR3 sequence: CASSRTGGSANYGYTF. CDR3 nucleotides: TGTGCCAGCAGCCGCACTGGGGGGTCAGCTAACTATGGCTACACCTTC. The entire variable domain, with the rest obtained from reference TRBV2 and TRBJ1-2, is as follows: EPEVTQTPSHQVTQMGQEVILRCVPISNHLYFYWYRQILGQKVEFLVSFYNNEISEKSEIFDDQFSVERPDGSNFTLKIRSTKLEDSAMYFCASSRTGGSANYGYTFGSGTRLTVV.

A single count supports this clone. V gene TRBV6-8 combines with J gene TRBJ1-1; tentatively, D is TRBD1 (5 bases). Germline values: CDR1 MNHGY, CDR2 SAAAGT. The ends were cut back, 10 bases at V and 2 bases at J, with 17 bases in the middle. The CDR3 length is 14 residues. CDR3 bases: TGTGCCATCAGGTCCACAGGCGACAACACTGAAGCTTTCTTT. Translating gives CAIRSTGDNTEAFF.

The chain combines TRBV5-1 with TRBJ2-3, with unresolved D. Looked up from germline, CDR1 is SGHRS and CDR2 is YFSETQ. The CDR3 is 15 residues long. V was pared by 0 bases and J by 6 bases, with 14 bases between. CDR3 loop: CASSLAGFKGDTQYF. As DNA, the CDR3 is TGCGCCAGCAGCTTGGCGGGCTTTAAAGGTGATACGCAGTATTTT. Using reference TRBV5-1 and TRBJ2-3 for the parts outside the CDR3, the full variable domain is KAGVTQTPRYLIKTRGQQVTLSCSPISGHRSVSWYQQTPGQGLQFLFEYFSETQRNKGNFPGRFSGRQFSNSRSEMNVSTLELGDSALYLCASSLAGFKGDTQYFGPGTRLTVL.

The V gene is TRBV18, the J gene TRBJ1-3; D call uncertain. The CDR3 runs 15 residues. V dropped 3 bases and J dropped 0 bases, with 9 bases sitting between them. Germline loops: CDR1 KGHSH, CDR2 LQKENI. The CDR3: CASSPMMFSGNTIYF. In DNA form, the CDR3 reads TGTGCCAGCTCACCCATGATGTTCTCTGGAAACACCATATATTTT.

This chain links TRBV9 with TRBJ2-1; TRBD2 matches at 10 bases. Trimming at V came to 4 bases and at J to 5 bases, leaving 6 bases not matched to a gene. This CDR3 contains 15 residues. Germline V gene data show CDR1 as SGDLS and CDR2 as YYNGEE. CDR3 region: CASSPTSGKHNEQFF. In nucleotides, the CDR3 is TGTGCCAGCAGCCCTACTAGCGGGAAACACAATGAGCAGTTCTTC. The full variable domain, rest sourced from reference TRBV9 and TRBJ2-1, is DSGVTQTPKHLITATGQRVTLRCSPRSGDLSVYWYQQSLDQGLQFLIQYYNGEERAKGNILERFSAQQFPDLHSELNLSSLELGDSALYFCASSPTSGKHNEQFFGPGTRLTVL.

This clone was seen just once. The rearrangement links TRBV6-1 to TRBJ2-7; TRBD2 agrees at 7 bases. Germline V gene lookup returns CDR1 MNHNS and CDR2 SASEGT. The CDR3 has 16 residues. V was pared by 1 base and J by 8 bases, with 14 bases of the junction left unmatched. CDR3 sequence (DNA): TGTGCCAGCAGTGAAGTTCTAGCGGCCTTTCCTTTCAAGCAGTACTTC. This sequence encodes CASSEVLAAFPFKQYF.

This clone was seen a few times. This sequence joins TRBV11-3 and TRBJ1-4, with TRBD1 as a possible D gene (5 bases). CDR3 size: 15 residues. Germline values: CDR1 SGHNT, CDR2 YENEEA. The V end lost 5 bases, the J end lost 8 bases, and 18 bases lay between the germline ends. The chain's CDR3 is CASSPWKGSSEKLFF. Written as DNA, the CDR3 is TGTGCCAGCAGCCCTTGGAAGGGGTCTTCGGAAAAACTGTTTTTT.

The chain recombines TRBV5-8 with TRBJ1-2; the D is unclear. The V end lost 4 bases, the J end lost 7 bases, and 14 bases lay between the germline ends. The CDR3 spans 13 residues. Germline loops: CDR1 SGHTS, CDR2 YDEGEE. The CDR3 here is CASSPSREGGYTF. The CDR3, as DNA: TGTGCCAGCAGCCCCTCTCGAGAGGGTGGCTACACCTTC.

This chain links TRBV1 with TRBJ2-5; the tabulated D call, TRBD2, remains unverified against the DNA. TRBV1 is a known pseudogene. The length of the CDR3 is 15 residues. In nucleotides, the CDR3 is TGCGCCAGCAGCCAAGACGGGAGCGGTGGTGAGACCCAGTACTTC. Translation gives CASSQDGSGGETQYF.

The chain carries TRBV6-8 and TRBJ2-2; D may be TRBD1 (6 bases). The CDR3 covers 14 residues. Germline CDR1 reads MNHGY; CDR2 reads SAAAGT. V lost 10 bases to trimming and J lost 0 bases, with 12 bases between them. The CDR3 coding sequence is TGTGCCACAGACAGGACAGCGAACACCGGGGAGCTGTTTTTT. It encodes CATDRTANTGELFF.